These T cell receptor beta chains were read from a single sample in a study of T cell repertoires in cytomegalovirus infection. Their antigen targets remain unknown. Each CDR3 protein is one row after TCRdb ran MiXCR on the reads. The profile shows under 500,000 distinct CDR3 sequences, under 55% of them singletons. The sample consisted of cultured PBMCs, taken from culture after CMV antigen stimulation. The origin of the receptors is a human donor in good health (CMV status not recorded). Some clones in this sample may be carry-over from other donors' samples. Each CDR3 is given with its conserved first and last residue. Fields, in order: J gene, D gene, V gene, clone size, CDR3 DNA, CDR3 protein. D genes are given only for firm matches. Expanded clones get a size class; other rows say once, few or many, or leave the size out.

J: TRBJ2-5; D: TRBD2; V: TRBV20-1; size: NA; DNA: TGCAGTGCTAGAGATGGGCTAGCGGGAGTTCAAGAGACCCAGTACTTC; CDR3: CSARDGLAGVQETQYF
J: TRBJ2-7; D: NA; V: TRBV2; size: few; DNA: TGTGCCAGCAGCGAGGATACTGGACCCGAGCAGTACTTC; CDR3: CASSEDTGPEQYF
J: TRBJ1-1; D: TRBD1; V: TRBV7-8; size: NA; DNA: TGTGCCAGCAGCCACAGGGGGGACACTGAAGCTTTCTTT; CDR3: CASSHRGDTEAFF
J: TRBJ1-6; D: NA; V: TRBV7-2; size: NA; DNA: TGTGCCAGCAGCTCCTACGGGGGGGACGGGTCCCTCCACTTT; CDR3: CASSSYGGDGSLHF
J: TRBJ2-5; D: TRBD2; V: TRBV6-1; size: NA; DNA: TGTGCCATCGTATTCTTAGCGGGGGGGCGGTTTAGAGAGACCCAGTACTTC; CDR3: CAIVFLAGGRFRETQYF
J: TRBJ2-7; D: TRBD2; V: TRBV7-2; size: NA; DNA: TGTGCCAGCAGTTCTAGCGGGAGGCCTTACGAGCAGTACTTC; CDR3: CASSSSGRPYEQYF
J: TRBJ2-5; D: TRBD2; V: TRBV20-1; size: NA; DNA: TGCAGTGCTAGCGGGAGCTGGGAGGGGACCCAGTACTTC; CDR3: CSASGSWEGTQYF
J: TRBJ2-7; D: NA; V: TRBV7-6; size: few; DNA: TGTGCCAGCAGCTTATCGGACCAATACGAGCAGTACTTC; CDR3: CASSLSDQYEQYF
J: TRBJ2-7; D: TRBD1; V: TRBV19; size: NA; DNA: TGTGCCAGTAGTGACCCGGGACAGGGAAGATACGAGCAGTACTTC; CDR3: CASSDPGQGRYEQYF
J: TRBJ2-1; D: TRBD1; V: TRBV20-1; size: NA; DNA: TGCAGTGCTAGAGGGGGGACAGGGGGCGGTGAGCAGTTCTTC; CDR3: CSARGGTGGGEQFF
J: TRBJ2-1; D: NA; V: TRBV5-1; size: NA; DNA: TGCGCCAGCAGCTTGTTCGGACAGTCCAATGAGCAGTTCTTC; CDR3: CASSLFGQSNEQFF
J: TRBJ2-4; D: TRBD2; V: TRBV6-6; size: NA; DNA: TGTGCCAGTTCTAGCGGGGGGGCGAGGAAAAACATTCAGTACTTC; CDR3: CASSSGGARKNIQYF
J: TRBJ2-2; D: NA; V: TRBV30; size: NA; DNA: TGTGCCTGGAGTGTAGGAGTAGTCGGGGAGCTGTTTTTT; CDR3: CAWSVGVVGELFF
J: TRBJ2-7; D: NA; V: TRBV28; size: NA; DNA: TGTGCCAGCAGTTTAATACACGTTTCCTTCTACGAGCAGTACTTC; CDR3: CASSLIHVSFYEQYF
J: TRBJ1-3; D: NA; V: TRBV5-4; size: few; DNA: TGTGCCAGCAGCCAGCCCGACAGGAACTCTGGAAACACCATATATTTT; CDR3: CASSQPDRNSGNTIYF
J: TRBJ1-5; D: TRBD1; V: TRBV20-1; size: NA; DNA: TGCAGTGCTAGGGACAGGGGCCATCAGCCCCAGCATTTT; CDR3: CSARDRGHQPQHF
J: TRBJ2-5; D: TRBD1; V: TRBV7-2; size: NA; DNA: TGTGCCAGCAGCACCGGACAGGGGCGGTGGGAGACCCAGTACTTC; CDR3: CASSTGQGRWETQYF
J: TRBJ1-1; D: NA; V: TRBV7-2; size: few; DNA: TGTGCCAGCAGCTTGAGGGATCGGGACACTGAAGCTTTCTTT; CDR3: CASSLRDRDTEAFF
J: TRBJ2-7; D: NA; V: TRBV14; size: NA; DNA: TGTGCCAGCAGCCCCCTTGATCGCCTCTACGAGCAGTACTTC; CDR3: CASSPLDRLYEQYF
J: TRBJ2-3; D: NA; V: TRBV11-2; size: NA; DNA: TGTGCCAGCACCACTCCCAGAGAAGGGTCAGATACGCAGTATTTT; CDR3: CASTTPREGSDTQYF
J: TRBJ2-3; D: TRBD2; V: TRBV7-6; size: NA; DNA: TGTGCCAGCAGCTTAGGCCCTAGGGGCGGGGGGGGCACAGATACGCAGTATTTT; CDR3: CASSLGPRGGGGTDTQYF
J: TRBJ1-4; D: NA; V: TRBV7-4; size: few; DNA: TGTGCCAGCAGCCAAGAAGGGGGAACTAATGAAAAACTGTTTTTT; CDR3: CASSQEGGTNEKLFF
J: TRBJ1-3; D: NA; V: TRBV6-1; size: NA; DNA: TGTGCCAGCAACGCTGTTGCCTCTGGAAACACCATATATTTT; CDR3: CASNAVASGNTIYF
J: TRBJ2-5; D: TRBD1; V: TRBV12-3/TRBV12-4; size: NA; DNA: TGTGCCAGCAGTTTCGGGACAGGGGTTCCCCAAGAGACCCAGTACTTC; CDR3: CASSFGTGVPQETQYF
J: TRBJ1-6; D: NA; V: TRBV7-8; size: NA; DNA: TGTGCCAGCAGCATGGCAGGGTGGGGAAGCTCCTATAATTCACCCCTCCACTTT; CDR3: CASSMAGWGSSYNSPLHF
J: TRBJ2-1; D: TRBD1; V: TRBV12-3/TRBV12-4; size: NA; DNA: TGTGCCAGCAGCCAGGACAGGGGAACCAGTTTTTTCTTC; CDR3: CASSQDRGTSFFF
J: TRBJ2-2; D: TRBD1; V: TRBV27; size: few; DNA: TGTGCCAGCAGTGACAGGGGACAGTCCGGGGAGCTGTTTTTT; CDR3: CASSDRGQSGELFF
J: TRBJ1-2; D: TRBD1; V: TRBV12-3/TRBV12-4; size: few; DNA: TGTGCCAGCAGTGGACCCGGGACAGGGGTCGACTATGGCTACACCTTC; CDR3: CASSGPGTGVDYGYTF
J: TRBJ2-3; D: NA; V: TRBV7-8; size: NA; DNA: TGTGCCAGCAGCTTCGCAGGGGCACACACAGATACGCAGTATTTT; CDR3: CASSFAGAHTDTQYF
J: TRBJ2-4; D: NA; V: TRBV6-2/TRBV6-3; size: NA; DNA: TGTGCCAGCAGTTACCCAGCCTCGGGACGCTTCATTCAGTACTTC; CDR3: CASSYPASGRFIQYF
J: TRBJ2-3; D: TRBD2; V: TRBV7-2; size: NA; DNA: TGTGCCAGCAGCTTAAGTGGCGGGGGGGCCGTGACTGATACGCAGTATTTT; CDR3: CASSLSGGGAVTDTQYF
J: TRBJ2-7; D: NA; V: TRBV6-2/TRBV6-3; size: NA; DNA: TGTGCCAGCAGTAGCCGCCGGACGTCCCTCTCCTACGAGCAGTACTTC; CDR3: CASSSRRTSLSYEQYF
J: TRBJ2-6; D: NA; V: TRBV20-1; size: NA; DNA: TGCAGCGTCATTCGCATATGGTATGGGGCCAACGTCCTGACTTTC; CDR3: CSVIRIWYGANVLTF
J: TRBJ1-1; D: NA; V: TRBV27; size: NA; DNA: TGTGCCAGCAAGGCAGTCGTGAACACTGAAGCTTTCTTT; CDR3: CASKAVVNTEAFF
J: TRBJ1-5; D: TRBD1; V: TRBV6-6; size: NA; DNA: TGTGCCAGCAGTAAGCCGGGACAGGGTGTTGATCAGCCCCAGCATTTT; CDR3: CASSKPGQGVDQPQHF
J: TRBJ2-7; D: NA; V: TRBV7-9; size: few; DNA: TGTGCCACCGCTTCAACCCCCGGGGGCGTTTGGTACGAGCAGTACTTC; CDR3: CATASTPGGVWYEQYF
J: TRBJ2-3; D: TRBD2; V: TRBV28; size: few; DNA: TGTGCCAGCAGCCCGGGGGGACTAGCGGGGGGGGAATCTTTCACAGATACGCAGTATTTT; CDR3: CASSPGGLAGGESFTDTQYF
J: TRBJ1-1; D: NA; V: TRBV11-2; size: NA; DNA: TGTGCCAGCAGCCGACAGACTATTCGGGGCACTGAAGCTTTCTTT; CDR3: CASSRQTIRGTEAFF
J: TRBJ2-3; D: NA; V: TRBV7-9; size: NA; DNA: TGTGCCAGCAGACCCGGTGGGGGAGATACGCAGTATTTT; CDR3: CASRPGGGDTQYF
J: TRBJ2-3; D: TRBD2; V: TRBV5-1; size: NA; DNA: TGCGCCAGCAGCAAGACTAGCGGGCCGAGCACAGATACGCAGTATTTT; CDR3: CASSKTSGPSTDTQYF
J: TRBJ2-7; D: NA; V: TRBV10-3; size: NA; DNA: TGTGCCATCAGTGACAGTTCCTACGAGCAGTACTTC; CDR3: CAISDSSYEQYF
J: TRBJ2-2; D: NA; V: TRBV10-1; size: few; DNA: TGCGCCAGCAGTGAGACTAGAGGTATCACCGGGGAGCTGTTTTTT; CDR3: CASSETRGITGELFF
J: TRBJ1-3; D: NA; V: TRBV6-6; size: NA; DNA: TGTGCCAGCAGTTACTCGATGGATTGGACAGCAGCTGGAAACACCATATATTTT; CDR3: CASSYSMDWTAAGNTIYF
J: TRBJ1-1; D: TRBD1; V: TRBV11-2; size: NA; DNA: TGTGCCAGCAGCTTAGGGACAGGGGGCAAGGGGGAAGCTTTCTTT; CDR3: CASSLGTGGKGEAFF
J: TRBJ2-2; D: TRBD1; V: TRBV12-3/TRBV12-4; size: NA; DNA: TGTGCCAGCAGTCGACCCGGACAGGGTGGCACCGGGGAGCTGTTTTTT; CDR3: CASSRPGQGGTGELFF
J: TRBJ2-7; D: NA; V: TRBV5-6; size: NA; DNA: TGTGCCAGCAGCTTGGGACTAGGACCTCGGGAGCAGTACTTC; CDR3: CASSLGLGPREQYF